The next 16 T cell receptor beta chains were all read from a single sample in a study of shared clonotypes between healthy human individuals. Naive CD8 cells were CD45RO-negative, positively selected for CCR7, excluding terminally differentiated effector memory CD45RA+ cells. Clones were read by immunoSEQ multiplex PCR, and TCRdb kept only the in-frame ones, dropping some. The table has about 2.1 million clones, just over 90% seen once. The sample consisted of naive CD8+ T cells from PBMCs. Receptors originate from a man aged 18 to 35 in good health. Some clones in this sample may be carry-over from other donors' samples.

With respect to this clone: This sample also contains other DNA sequences that code for the same CDR3. The chain links TRBV7-9 to TRBJ2-3; D gene unclear. Germline V lookup: CDR1 SEHNR, CDR2 FQNEAQ (reference sequence). V lost 3 bases, J lost 1 base, and 2 bases lay in between. The CDR3 spans 12 residues. Here the CDR3 DNA reads TGTGCCAGCAGCTTTGGCACAGATACGCAGTATTTT. Its protein product is CASSFGTDTQYF.

This clone appeared once. The chain uses TRBV19 and TRBJ2-5; no clear D. Trimming pared 6 bases from V and 5 bases from J, leaving 13 bases between. CDR1 LNHDA and CDR2 SQIVND come from the germline V gene (reference sequence). The CDR3 length is 13 residues. The DNA for the CDR3 is TGTGCCAGTAGCCTGTGGGCCCTCGAGACCCAGTACTTC. Translating gives CASSLWALETQYF.

V gene TRBV28 combines with J gene TRBJ1-4; 7 positions match TRBD1. After removal of 6 bases from V and 8 bases from J, the junction contained 15 bases not matched to a gene. Germline assignment: CDR1 MDHEN and CDR2 SYDVKM. This CDR3 is built from 16 residues. CDR3 DNA: TGTGCCAGCAGCCTTGACAGGGAAAGGGCCGAAGAAAAACTGTTTTTT. Amino acid sequence: CASSLDRERAEEKLFF.

The chain joins TRBV25-1 to TRBJ1-2; the match to TRBD1 covers 7 bases. Trimming took 4 bases from V and 4 from J; bases not matched to a gene: 3. This CDR3 has 13 amino acids. Germline CDR1 reads MGHDK; CDR2 reads SYGVNS. The CDR3 protein is CASSAGTVYGYTF. Here the CDR3 DNA reads TGTGCCAGCAGTGCCGGGACAGTCTATGGCTACACCTTC.

V and J are TRBV7-9 and TRBJ2-1, with 9 bases identical to TRBD1. Germline values: CDR1 SEHNR, CDR2 FQNEAQ (reference sequence). CDR3 length: 15 residues. With 7 bases clipped from V and 8 bases from J, the junction kept 12 bases outside the gene matches. The CDR3 DNA is TGTGCCAGCATCAGCTTCGGGACAGGGAGCGATGAGCAGTTCTTC. This encodes CASISFGTGSDEQFF.

The chain has TRBV7-9 and TRBJ2-5, with 9 bases lining up with TRBD2. The J segment lost 3 bases and the V segment lost 3 bases, leaving 5 bases of the junction unmatched. CDR1 is SEHNR and CDR2 is FQNEAQ in the germline V gene (reference sequence). This CDR3 region has 15 residues. CDR3 DNA sequence: TGTGCCAGCAGCTTGTCGGCTAGCGGGAAAGAGACCCAGTACTTC. Residues: CASSLSASGKETQYF.

The CDR3, as DNA: TGTGCCAGCAGCTTAGTGTTGGGGGCCAGCGCAGATACGCAGTATTTT. It specifies CASSLVLGASADTQYF. This chain links TRBV7-6 with TRBJ2-3; TRBD1 might be the D (6 bases). Germline V gene data show CDR1 as SGHVS and CDR2 as FNYEAQ. V lost 1 base to trimming and J lost 4 bases, with 15 bases between them. The CDR3 is 16 residues long.

The table lists this clone with a few counts. V is TRBV4-2 and J is TRBJ1-5; D call uncertain. Germline assignment: CDR1 LGHNA and CDR2 YNFKEQ. The length of the CDR3 is 12 residues. V was shortened by 4 bases and J by 7 bases, with 8 bases between the two germline ends. The CDR3: CASSLGQQPQHF. In DNA form, the CDR3 reads TGTGCCAGCAGCCTCGGGCAACAGCCCCAGCATTTT.

Comments on this clone: The identical CDR3 is also encoded by other nucleotide sequences in the sample. The V and J genes are TRBV7-9 and TRBJ2-1; tentatively, D is TRBD2 (6 bases). Trimming took 3 bases from V and 9 from J, leaving 6 bases between them. The germline V gene has CDR1 SEHNR and CDR2 FQNEAQ (reference sequence). This CDR3 contains 11 residues. The CDR3 nucleotides are TGTGCCAGCAGCTTCGGGGGTGAGCAGTTCTTC. Its protein is CASSFGGEQFF.

The chain combines TRBV15 with TRBJ2-3, with 9 bases matching TRBD2. This CDR3 spans 15 amino acids. Losses at the gene ends were 6 bases for V and 2 bases for J; bases not matched to a gene: 6. Germline V gives CDR1 LNHNV, CDR2 YYDKDF (reference sequence). This chain's CDR3 is CATRASGINTDTQYF. CDR3 nucleotides: TGTGCCACCAGGGCTAGCGGGATTAACACAGATACGCAGTATTTT.

This chain uses TRBV14 with TRBJ2-1; possibly TRBD2 for D (6 bases). The CDR3 runs 15 residues. The ends were cut back, 5 bases at V and 2 bases at J, with 13 bases in the middle. Per the germline V gene, CDR1 is SGHDN and CDR2 is FVKESK. The CDR3 is CASSGEATAYNEQFF. DNA of the CDR3: TGTGCCAGCAGCGGGGAGGCGACAGCCTACAATGAGCAGTTCTTC.

The chain has TRBV11-3 and TRBJ2-5; a possible D gene is TRBD1 (6 bases). Trimming stripped 4 bases from V and 7 bases from J, with 13 bases between. Germline CDR1 and CDR2: SGHNT and YENEEA. The CDR3 length is 13 residues. The CDR3 sequence: CASSSGQQGTQYF. The CDR3 bases are TGTGCCAGCAGCTCAGGACAGCAGGGGACCCAGTACTTC.

To note about this clone: With a much larger clone just one base away, this may be a read error. The genes are TRBV6-1 and TRBJ2-2; D unclear. The CDR3 contains 12 residues. V shed 6 bases and J shed 0 bases, with 2 bases lying between them. From germline, CDR1 is MNHNS and CDR2 SASEGT. In DNA form, the CDR3 reads TGTGCCAGCAGAGCGAACACCGGGGAGCTGTTTTTT. It specifies CASRANTGELFF.

Details on this clone: The sample holds other DNA sequences that translate to the same CDR3. The chain carries TRBV27 and TRBJ1-5; tentatively, D is TRBD1 (5 bases). Trimming cost V 2 bases and J 4 bases, with 6 bases left between them. The CDR3 sequence is 13 residues long. Germline V gene lookup returns CDR1 MNHEY and CDR2 SMNVEV (reference sequence). CDR3 protein: CASSLGANQPQHF. DNA of the CDR3: TGTGCCAGCAGTTTAGGGGCAAATCAGCCCCAGCATTTT.

The rearrangement uses TRBV27 and TRBJ2-7, with a weak D call TRBD1 (6 bases). V lost 8 bases to trimming and J lost 0 bases, with 8 bases between them. CDR1 is MNHEY, CDR2 SMNVEV, per germline (reference sequence). The length of the CDR3 is 12 residues. The CDR3: CASWTDSYEQYF. CDR3 in DNA: TGTGCCAGCTGGACAGACTCCTACGAGCAGTACTTC.

The chain carries TRBV27 and TRBJ1-6; D call uncertain. Germline V CDR1 and CDR2: MNHEY, SMNVEV (reference sequence). This CDR3 spans 14 amino acids. Trimming took off 0 bases at V and 4 bases at J, with 4 bases between the two ends. CDR3 DNA sequence: TGTGCCAGCAGTTTATCCGGATATAATTCACCCCTCCACTTT. Protein: CASSLSGYNSPLHF.